This TCR beta chain stems from a study of OX40 agonist ivuxolimab in advanced cancers. Method: immunoSEQ multiplex PCR; TCRdb's copy keeps in-frame clones and lacks some. Of about 28,000 clones in the sample, more than 75% were seen once. The receptor was derived from an adult with an advanced solid tumor such as melanoma, head and neck, liver or kidney cancer. This sample comprised CD4+ or CD8+ T cells sorted from blood, obtained in a trial of the OX40 agonist ivuxolimab.

DNA of the CDR3: TGTGCCATCAAAGGGGTGGGCAATCAGCCCCAGCATTTT. Its translation is CAIKGVGNQPQHF. The chain joins TRBV10-3 to TRBJ1-5; maybe TRBD1 (5 bases). Germline V gives CDR1 ENHRY, CDR2 SYGVKD. The CDR3 extends over 13 amino acids. V lost 7 bases and J lost 2, with 9 bases in between.